This T cell receptor beta chain emerged from a study of blood T cell repertoires in COVID-19. Cohort assignment relied on participant-reported clinical history. The recovered donors of Cohort 3 showed two negative PCRs, clearance, or symptom resolution. Produced via immunoSEQ multiplex PCR; TCRdb's table is partial and in-frame only. The repertoire consists of roughly 300,000 clones, with approximately 90% occurring once and the leading ten covering approximately 5.3%. The CDR3 loop spans 16 amino acids. V was shortened by 1 base and J by 4 bases, with 16 bases between the two germline ends. The V gene's germline CDR1 is MNHNS and CDR2 SASEGT.

The specimen sequenced was PBMCs or T cells enriched from blood (not recorded which). The sequence derives from a woman in her 30s who had recovered from COVID-19. This rearrangement joins TRBV6-1 to TRBJ1-2; D gene uncertain. Here the CDR3 reads CASSEGPGERSYGYTF. The CDR3 region has the DNA TGTGCCAGCAGTGAAGGTCCCGGGGAAAGGAGCTATGGCTACACCTTC.